Listed here are 26 T cell receptor beta chains from one sample, sequenced in a study of T cell changes during pregnancy in multiple sclerosis. Method: immunoSEQ multiplex PCR; TCRdb's copy keeps in-frame clones and lacks some. The table shows some 60,000 clones, with about 90% occurring only once. Here the sequenced sample was peripheral blood, taken in the second trimester of pregnancy. The receptors stem from a female donor in good health, enrolled as a control in a pregnancy study.

This clone was detected once. The chain has TRBV7-9 and TRBJ2-7, with 8 bases matching TRBD2. J lost 1 base, V lost 5 bases, and 7 bases had no gene match. Germline V gene sequence: CDR1 SEHNR, CDR2 FQNEAQ (reference sequence). CDR3 length equals 15 residues. The CDR3 reads CASSPGLGGSYEQYF. The CDR3 DNA sequence: TGTGCCAGCAGCCCGGGACTAGGAGGGTCCTACGAGCAGTACTTC. Looking up the rest from reference TRBV7-9 and TRBJ2-7 gives the full variable domain: DTGVSQNPRHKITKRGQNVTFRCDPISEHNRLYWYRQTLGQGPEFLTYFQNEAQLEKSRLLSDRFSAERPKGSFSTLEIQRTEQGDSAMYLCASSPGLGGSYEQYFGPGTRLTVT.

The CDR3 DNA is TGTGCCAGCAGCTTAGCGGGAACGGAGACCCAGTACTTC. Protein: CASSLAGTETQYF. The V and J genes are TRBV7-3 and TRBJ2-5, with D possibly matching TRBD2 (6 bases). This CDR3 has 13 residues. The V gene's germline CDR1 is SGHTA and CDR2 FQGTGA. The V gene lost 2 bases and the J gene lost 5 bases, with 9 bases spanning the gap.

This clone was detected once. The CDR3 here is CASSSGQSGSGELFF. DNA of the CDR3: TGTGCCAGCAGTTCTGGACAATCCGGCTCCGGGGAGCTGTTTTTT. The V gene is TRBV6-6, the J gene TRBJ2-2, with a tentative D call TRBD1 (5 bases). CDR1 and CDR2 from the germline V gene are MNHNY and SVGAGI (reference sequence). The CDR3 is made up of 15 amino acids. V was cut by 4 bases and J by 6 bases, with 15 bases left in between.

The chain has TRBV7-3 and TRBJ2-7; 9 bases map to TRBD1. V gave up 5 bases and J gave up 3 bases; unmatched junction bases: 11. Germline-derived CDR1 and CDR2 are SGHTA and FQGTGA. The CDR3 runs 16 residues. This CDR3 reads CASSLLPGQGLYEQYF. CDR3 bases: TGTGCCAGCAGCCTCCTCCCGGGACAGGGACTCTACGAGCAGTACTTC.

The V gene is TRBV6-6, the J gene TRBJ1-3; possible D gene TRBD1, 6 bases. Germline CDR1 reads MNHNY; CDR2 reads SVGAGI (reference sequence). The CDR3 has 13 residues. V lost 2 bases to trimming and J lost 4 bases, with 6 bases between them. The DNA of the CDR3 is TGTGCCAGCAGTTACGGGACAGGAAACACCATATATTTT. Translated: CASSYGTGNTIYF.

The rearrangement joins TRBV6-1 to TRBJ2-4; D possibly corresponds to TRBD1 (5 bases). Germline assignment: CDR1 MNHNS and CDR2 SASEGT. Trimming shortened V by 1 base and J by 0 bases, and 28 bases separated the two germline ends. CDR3 length: 22 residues. The CDR3 protein is CASSEVQELPPPSFLAKNIQYF. DNA for the CDR3: TGTGCCAGCAGTGAAGTACAGGAGCTACCGCCTCCCTCTTTCCTAGCCAAAAACATTCAGTACTTC.

V and J are TRBV7-9 and TRBJ2-1; unclear D gene. V was trimmed by 1 base and J by 3 bases, leaving 10 bases between them. Germline loops: CDR1 SEHNR, CDR2 FQNEAQ (reference sequence). This CDR3 is built from 15 residues. CDR3 nucleotide sequence: TGTGCCAGCAGCTTAGAGCGTGAACACTACAATGAGCAGTTCTTC. It encodes CASSLEREHYNEQFF.

J is TRBJ1-4 and V is TRBV7-8; 9 bases fit TRBD1. The CDR3 totals 15 residues. V shed 4 bases and J 2 bases; nucleotides not matched to a gene: 2. Germline assignment: CDR1 SGHVS and CDR2 FQNEAQ. The CDR3: CASSSGQGTNEKLFF. The CDR3 DNA reads TGTGCCAGCAGCTCCGGACAGGGGACTAATGAAAAACTGTTTTTT.

A single count supports this clone. The V gene is TRBV28, the J gene TRBJ2-2; D remains ambiguous. The CDR3 is 15 amino acids. V was shortened by 5 bases and J by 2 bases, with 12 bases between the two germline ends. CDR1 and CDR2 (germline): MDHEN, SYDVKM. Written as DNA, the CDR3 is TGTGCCAGCAGTGAGCCGACTCGAAACACCGGGGAGCTGTTTTTT. This codes for CASSEPTRNTGELFF.

The chain joins TRBV7-9 to TRBJ1-1, with D possibly matching TRBD1 (5 bases). V was pared by 5 bases and J by 6 bases, with 13 bases between. Germline CDR1 reads SEHNR; CDR2 reads FQNEAQ (reference sequence). The CDR3 totals 13 residues. The CDR3 sequence is CASSAEYRPEAFF. Written as DNA, the CDR3 is TGTGCCAGCAGCGCGGAATACAGGCCTGAAGCTTTCTTT.

The CDR3 here is CASSFLAGTDTQYF. The CDR3, as DNA: TGCGCCAGCAGCTTTCTAGCGGGCACAGATACGCAGTATTTT. This rearrangement joins TRBV5-1 to TRBJ2-3, with 7 bases identical to TRBD2. The CDR3 runs to 14 residues. Germline V gene lookup returns CDR1 SGHRS and CDR2 YFSETQ. With 2 bases clipped from V and 1 base from J, the junction kept 1 base outside the gene matches.

CDR3 nucleotide sequence: TGTGCCTGGAGTGGGGGACAGGGGTATGAAAAACTGTTTTTT. It yields the protein CAWSGGQGYEKLFF. This chain links TRBV30 with TRBJ1-4, with 10 bases lining up with TRBD1. Germline CDR1 and CDR2: GTSNPN and SVGIG (reference sequence). CDR3 length equals 14 residues. V was pared by 1 base and J by 6 bases, with 2 bases of the junction left unmatched.

The genes are TRBV25-1 and TRBJ1-1, with D perhaps TRBD1 (5 bases). Trimming took off 4 bases at V and 1 base at J, with 16 bases between the two ends. CDR1 is MGHDK, CDR2 SYGVNS, per germline. The CDR3 is 16 amino acids. The CDR3 here is CASSVWGVGGNTEAFF. CDR3 DNA sequence: TGTGCCAGCAGTGTTTGGGGAGTGGGGGGGAACACTGAAGCTTTCTTT.

This clone was observed a single time. The chain is built from TRBV11-3 and TRBJ2-5, with D perhaps TRBD1 (6 bases). The germline V gene encodes CDR1 SGHNT and CDR2 YENEEA. V gave up 0 bases and J gave up 2 bases, with 7 bases separating them. The CDR3 has 14 amino acids. For the CDR3, the DNA is TGTGCCAGCAGCTTAGATGGACAGCAAGAGACCCAGTACTTC. Protein: CASSLDGQQETQYF.

The gene calls are TRBV18 and TRBJ2-6; D call uncertain. Trimming shortened V by 4 bases and J by 0 bases, and 10 bases separated the two germline ends. Germline-derived CDR1 and CDR2 are KGHSH and LQKENI. The CDR3 is 16 amino acids. CDR3 sequence reads: CASSLYESSGANVLTF. As DNA, the CDR3 is TGTGCCAGCTCACTCTACGAGTCCTCTGGGGCCAACGTCCTGACTTTC.

The chain links TRBV15 to TRBJ2-2; 9 bases line up with TRBD2. CDR1 and CDR2 from the germline V gene are LNHNV and YYDKDF (reference sequence). The CDR3 is made up of 14 amino acids. Trimming removed 3 bases from V and 5 bases from J; junction bases left unmatched: 1. CDR3 bases: TGTGCCACCAGCAGGACTAGCGGAACCGGGGAGCTGTTTTTT. Encoded protein: CATSRTSGTGELFF.

The rearrangement links TRBV5-6 to TRBJ1-3, with D unclear. CDR3 length: 14 amino acids. Trimming removed 3 bases at V and 2 bases at J, with 9 bases between. Germline V gene data show CDR1 as SGHDT and CDR2 as YYEEEE. CDR3: CASSSVEAGNTIYF. The CDR3 DNA follows: TGTGCCAGCAGCTCAGTGGAGGCTGGAAACACCATATATTTT.

The chain combines TRBV27 with TRBJ1-2, with D possibly matching TRBD1 (5 bases). Germline CDR1 MNHEY, CDR2 SMNVEV (reference sequence). With 5 bases removed from V and 5 bases from J, the gap between germline ends came to 21 bases. The CDR3 runs 16 residues. In DNA, the CDR3 is TGTGCCAGCAGTCCCTTGGAGACAGTGCCATTATATGGCTACACCTTC. Residues: CASSPLETVPLYGYTF.

This chain links TRBV6-5 with TRBJ2-7; D might be TRBD2 (5 bases). V gave up 0 bases and J gave up 0 bases, with 12 bases separating them. The V gene's germline CDR1 is MNHEY and CDR2 SVGAGI. This CDR3 comprises 16 residues. In nucleotides, the CDR3 is TGTGCCAGCAGTTACTCGAGGGCCAGACTCTCCTACGAGCAGTACTTC. As protein: CASSYSRARLSYEQYF.

The chain links TRBV19 to TRBJ2-1; a weak D match, TRBD2 (6 bases). The CDR3 has 14 amino acids. The ends were cut back, 1 base at V and 9 bases at J, with 13 bases in the middle. Germline assignment: CDR1 LNHDA and CDR2 SQIVND (reference sequence). CDR3 sequence reads: CASSIVRGSSEQFF. The CDR3 DNA reads as TGTGCCAGTAGTATAGTCCGGGGGTCAAGTGAGCAGTTCTTC.

This sequence joins TRBV7-8 and TRBJ2-3; no clear D gene. Germline CDR1 reads SGHVS; CDR2 reads FQNEAQ. The CDR3 runs 14 residues. With 1 base removed from V and 2 bases from J, the gap between germline ends came to 7 bases. Written as DNA, the CDR3 is TGTGCCAGCAGCTTAGTTGCGTTCACAGATACGCAGTATTTT. Translating gives CASSLVAFTDTQYF. Variable domain in full (rest from reference TRBV7-8 and TRBJ2-3): GAGVSQSPRYKVAKRGQDVALRCDPISGHVSLFWYQQALGQGPEFLTYFQNEAQLDKSGLPSDRFFAERPEGSVSTLKIQRTQQEDSAVYLCASSLVAFTDTQYFGPGTRLTVL.

The chain joins TRBV29-1 to TRBJ1-1; D is perhaps TRBD1 (6 bases). Germline values: CDR1 SQVTM, CDR2 ANQGSEA. Trimming removed 3 bases from V and 1 base from J, with 9 bases in between. The CDR3 runs to 13 residues. In nucleotides, the CDR3 is TGCAGCGTTGACGGACAGCAGAACACTGAAGCTTTCTTT. Translation gives CSVDGQQNTEAFF.

The DNA of the CDR3 is TGTGCCAGTAGTATAGGTCGGACAGGGCGGACTGAAGCTTTCTTT. Its protein product is CASSIGRTGRTEAFF. This sequence joins TRBV19 and TRBJ1-1; 8 bases map to TRBD1. Germline CDR1 reads LNHDA; CDR2 reads SQIVND (reference sequence). This CDR3 has 15 residues. The trim removed 1 base at V and 5 bases at J, leaving 6 bases unmatched.

The chain is built from TRBV29-1 and TRBJ1-2; 8 bases are shared with TRBD1. Germline CDR1 reads SQVTM; CDR2 reads ANQGSEA. The CDR3 has 14 residues. Trimming cost V 1 base and J 9 bases; bases outside gene matches: 10. The CDR3 nucleotides read TGCAGCGTTGAAGTATCCCAGGGGGCGAGGAGCTACACCTTC. Residues: CSVEVSQGARSYTF.

Only one count was recorded for this clone. This chain joins TRBV6-5 and TRBJ2-3, with 10 nucleotides matching TRBD1. The CDR3 spans 16 residues. Germline values: CDR1 MNHEY, CDR2 SVGAGI. V shed 2 bases, J shed 2 bases, and the junction held 4 bases outside the gene matches. DNA for the CDR3: TGTGCCAGCAGTTACGGCGGGACAGGGGTCACAGATACGCAGTATTTT. Encoded protein: CASSYGGTGVTDTQYF.

This rearrangement joins TRBV7-8 to TRBJ2-7; D is uncertain. Germline-derived CDR1 and CDR2 are SGHVS and FQNEAQ. Trimming removed 11 bases from V and 6 bases from J, with 8 bases in between. CDR3 length: 9 amino acids. The CDR3 loop reads CARPGEQYF. In nucleotides, the CDR3 is TGTGCCCGCCCCGGCGAGCAGTACTTC.